What follows describes a single T cell receptor beta chain. Trimming removed 5 bases from V and 2 bases from J, with 10 bases in between. Germline V gene lookup returns CDR1 KGHDR and CDR2 SFDVKD. The CDR3 runs 14 residues. This record belongs to a study of blood T cell repertoires in COVID-19. The wider study: Italy, Spain and the United States were the sources of the convalescent and acute COVID-19 samples. PBMCs, B-cell-depleted T cells, or T cells provided the cDNA or gDNA that made up the material.

In the source study's methods: Quantification of nucleated cells was approximated via reference gene primer amplification. The protocol was immunoSEQ multiplex PCR, while the TCRdb copy is restricted to in-frame clones and leaves out a portion. V and J calls and clone size are copied from that table; D and trimming were computed from the DNA. The sample carries approximately 260,000 clones, around 87% recorded once. The genes are TRBV24-1 and TRBJ2-3, with TRBD2 as a possible D gene (6 bases). Sequenced: PBMCs or T cells enriched from blood (not recorded which). The clonotype was recovered from a middle-aged woman with acute COVID-19. Here the CDR3 reads CATSVAGNTDTQYF. The CDR3 DNA is TGTGCCACCAGTGTTGCGGGAAACACAGATACGCAGTATTTT.